The sequence of this T cell receptor beta chain was determined in a study of T-cell memory formation after mild COVID-19. The germline V and J ends were trimmed by 8 bases and 4 bases, with 23 bases remaining between them. The CDR3 length is 16 residues. Germline loops: CDR1 MNHEY, CDR2 SMNVEV (reference sequence). In its sample, this clonotype was seen a few times. After 5'RACE with constant-segment primers, TCR alpha and TCR beta cDNA libraries carrying sample barcodes and UMIs were obtained. TCRdb re-analysed the 5' RACE reads in MiXCR, keeping a single row per CDR3 protein. The profile shows about 160,000 distinct CDR3 sequences, roughly 31% of them singletons.

The chain recombines TRBV27 with TRBJ1-2; D is undetermined. The origin of this receptor is an adult woman who had mild COVID-19 (a few samples of this study predate the infection). Cell type and time point are not known. The sequenced sample was PBMCs or a T cell subset sorted from them (not recorded which). DNA for the CDR3: TGTGCCAGCTCAAACAGCGGAAGCCCGGCCGGCTATGGCTACACCTTC. As protein: CASSNSGSPAGYGYTF.